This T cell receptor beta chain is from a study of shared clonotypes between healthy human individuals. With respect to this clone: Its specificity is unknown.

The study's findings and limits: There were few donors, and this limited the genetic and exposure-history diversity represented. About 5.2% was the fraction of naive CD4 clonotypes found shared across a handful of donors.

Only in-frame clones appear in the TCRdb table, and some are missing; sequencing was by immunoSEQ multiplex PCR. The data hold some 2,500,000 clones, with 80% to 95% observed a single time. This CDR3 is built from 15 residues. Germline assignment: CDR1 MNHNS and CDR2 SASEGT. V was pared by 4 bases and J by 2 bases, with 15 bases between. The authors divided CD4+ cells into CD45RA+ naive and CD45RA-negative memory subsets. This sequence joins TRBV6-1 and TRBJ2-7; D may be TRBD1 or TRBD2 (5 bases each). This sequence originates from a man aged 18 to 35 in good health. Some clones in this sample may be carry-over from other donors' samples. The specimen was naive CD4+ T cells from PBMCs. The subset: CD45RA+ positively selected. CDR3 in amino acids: CASSGSAGSAYEQYF. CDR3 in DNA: TGTGCCAGCAGTGGTTCGGCAGGGAGCGCCTACGAGCAGTACTTC.